This T cell receptor (beta chain) stems from a study of T cell changes during pregnancy in multiple sclerosis. This clone has only a few counts. Using immunoSEQ multiplex PCR, the repertoire was profiled, and TCRdb retains in-frame clones only, with some absent. The data hold 26,000 or so clones, with over 80% observed a single time. The CDR3 consists of 12 residues. Germline CDR1 is KGHSH and CDR2 is LQKENI. J was trimmed by 5 bases and V by 6 bases; bases with no gene match: 4. The TCR comes from a female donor with multiple sclerosis, enrolled in a pregnancy study. Sequenced here: CD8+ T cells from peripheral blood mononuclear cells, sampled before pregnancy. This chain uses TRBV18 with TRBJ2-7; 7 positions match TRBD1. The CDR3 coding sequence is TGTGCCAGCTCCCCGACAGGGAACGAGCAGTACTTC. It yields the protein CASSPTGNEQYF.